Listed here are 26 T cell receptor beta chains from one sample, sequenced in a study of shared clonotypes between healthy human individuals. The table came from immunoSEQ multiplex PCR; TCRdb's copy has only in-frame clones and leaves some out. Counted here are millions of clones, roughly 96% occurring once; the ten biggest clones make up 0.13%. Sequencing used naive CD4+ T cells sorted from blood. Subset of the sample: CD45RA+ positively selected. These receptors were taken from a man in his late teens or twenties in good health.

CDR3 sequence: CATSQDLGANTEAFF. DNA for the CDR3: TGTGCCACCTCTCAAGACCTGGGAGCGAACACTGAAGCTTTCTTT. The chain couples TRBV2 to TRBJ1-1; D remains ambiguous. The CDR3 runs 15 residues. V was trimmed by 10 bases and J by 1 base, leaving 19 bases between them. Germline-derived CDR1 and CDR2 are SNHLY and FYNNEI.

The chain uses TRBV11-2 and TRBJ2-3; D may match TRBD1 or TRBD2 (5 bases each). Germline-derived CDR1 and CDR2 are SGHAT and FQNNGV. Trimming took off 1 base at V and 9 bases at J, with 17 bases between the two ends. This CDR3 has 15 residues. CDR3 coding DNA: TGTGCCAGCAGCTTAGGGAGCGCGAGGGGTCAAACGCAGTATTTT. Protein product: CASSLGSARGQTQYF. The full variable domain, rest sourced from reference TRBV11-2 and TRBJ2-3, is EAGVAQSPRYKIIEKRQSVAFWCNPISGHATLYWYQQILGQGPKLLIQFQNNGVVDDSQLPKDRFSAERLKGVDSTLKIQPAKLEDSAVYLCASSLGSARGQTQYFGPGTRLTVL.

The chain combines TRBV18 with TRBJ2-7, with D hard to call. The germline CDR1 and CDR2 sequences are KGHSH and LQKENI. This CDR3 spans 13 amino acids. Trimming cost V 5 bases and J 3 bases, with 11 bases left between them. The CDR3 loop reads CASSFRTDYEQYF. In DNA, the CDR3 is TGTGCCAGCTCATTCAGGACCGACTACGAGCAGTACTTC.

V is TRBV7-2 and J is TRBJ2-7; 9 positions match TRBD2. V shed 1 base, J shed 2 bases, and the junction held 6 bases outside the gene matches. This CDR3 is built from 16 residues. From germline, CDR1 is SGHTA and CDR2 FQGNSA. The CDR3 DNA reads TGTGCCAGCAGCTTAGGAGGTAGCGGGGGCCCCTACGAGCAGTACTTC. It is translated as CASSLGGSGGPYEQYF.

The chain couples TRBV12-2 to TRBJ2-2; the D segment call TRBD2 is taken from the table without a DNA check. TRBV12-2 has pseudogene status. This CDR3 has 17 residues. CDR3 sequence (DNA): TGTGCAAGTCGCTTTACCCGCGGAGACGGGGATACCGGGGAGCTGTTTTTT. This translates into CASRFTRGDGDTGELFF.

Comments on this clone: The sample has other DNA sequences that encode this CDR3 too. The chain uses TRBV6-1 and TRBJ1-5; TRBD1 might be the D (6 bases). CDR1 MNHNS and CDR2 SASEGT come from the germline V gene. The CDR3 consists of 16 residues. The V gene lost 0 bases and the J gene lost 3 bases, with 12 bases spanning the gap. The CDR3 DNA is TGTGCCAGCAGTGAAGCTCGGGGGGCCCTCAATCAGCCCCAGCATTTT. Its translation is CASSEARGALNQPQHF.

The rearrangement joins TRBV10-3 to TRBJ1-1; D uncertain. Trimming removed 3 bases at V and 3 bases at J, with 5 bases between. Germline V CDR1 and CDR2: ENHRY, SYGVKD. This CDR3 contains 12 residues. In DNA, the CDR3 is TGTGCCATCAGTGACAGGCACACTGAAGCTTTCTTT. Its translation is CAISDRHTEAFF.

This chain links TRBV9 with TRBJ2-3; 10 nucleotides line up with TRBD2. Germline V gene data show CDR1 as SGDLS and CDR2 as YYNGEE. V lost 4 bases to trimming and J lost 5 bases; unmatched junction nucleotides: 10. The CDR3 length is 16 residues. CDR3 sequence reads: CASSPLAGVGRDTQYF. CDR3 nucleotides: TGTGCCAGCAGCCCCCTAGCGGGAGTGGGTAGAGATACGCAGTATTTT.

This sequence joins TRBV11-2 and TRBJ2-7, with 9 bases matching TRBD2. V was pared by 3 bases and J by 2 bases, with 8 bases of the junction left unmatched. Germline V gene data show CDR1 as SGHAT and CDR2 as FQNNGV. CDR3 size: 16 residues. Here the CDR3 reads CASSFHSLAGTYEQYF. The CDR3 nucleotides are TGTGCCAGCAGCTTTCACTCACTAGCGGGCACCTACGAGCAGTACTTC.

This chain links TRBV18 with TRBJ2-7; D remains ambiguous. This CDR3 comprises 14 residues. Per the germline V gene, CDR1 is KGHSH and CDR2 is LQKENI. The V gene lost 2 bases and the J gene lost 1 base, with 9 bases spanning the gap. CDR3 nucleotides: TGTGCCAGCTCACCAGCAGGCCCATCCTACGAGCAGTACTTC. This sequence encodes CASSPAGPSYEQYF. Drawing the rest from reference TRBV18 and TRBJ2-7, the complete variable domain is NAGVMQNPRHLVRRRGQEARLRCSPMKGHSHVYWYRQLPEEGLKFMVYLQKENIIDESGMPKERFSAEFPKEGPSILRIQQVVRGDSAAYFCASSPAGPSYEQYFGPGTRLTVT.

CDR3 protein: CASSAGDYEQYF. As DNA, the CDR3 is TGCGCCAGCAGCGCGGGGGATTACGAGCAGTACTTC. The V and J genes are TRBV5-1 and TRBJ2-7; 7 positions agree with TRBD2. Germline lookup yields CDR1 SGHRS and CDR2 YFSETQ. The CDR3 runs to 12 residues. V shed 4 bases and J 4 bases; nucleotides not matched to a gene: 2.

The V call is TRBV30, the J call TRBJ2-7; 7 nucleotides match TRBD1. Germline loops: CDR1 GTSNPN, CDR2 SVGIG (reference sequence). V shed 5 bases, J shed 3 bases, and the junction held 13 bases outside the gene matches. The CDR3 sequence is 15 residues long. CDR3 in amino acids: CAWEPRDRDHYEQYF. CDR3 sequence (DNA): TGTGCCTGGGAACCTCGGGACAGAGACCACTACGAGCAGTACTTC.

The rearrangement joins TRBV19 to TRBJ1-6, with D unclear. The V end was cut by 3 bases, the J end by 7 bases, with 7 bases between. There are 13 residues in the CDR3. CDR1 is LNHDA, CDR2 SQIVND, per germline (reference sequence). The CDR3 loop reads CASSIEPNSPLHF. CDR3 in DNA: TGTGCCAGTAGTATCGAACCGAATTCACCCCTCCACTTT.

V usage is TRBV5-1 and J usage is TRBJ2-2; D is unresolved. Trimming removed 0 bases from V and 2 bases from J, with 8 bases in between. The germline V gene has CDR1 SGHRS and CDR2 YFSETQ. The CDR3 is 15 amino acids. CDR3 in amino acids: CASSLEALNTGELFF. CDR3 DNA: TGCGCCAGCAGCTTGGAGGCACTCAACACCGGGGAGCTGTTTTTT.

In this sample, this clone turned up once. The chain employs TRBV19 and TRBJ2-7; TRBD1 is a possible D gene (6 bases). Per the germline V gene, CDR1 is LNHDA and CDR2 is SQIVND (reference sequence). CDR3 size: 15 residues. V lost 6 bases to trimming and J lost 0 bases, with 15 bases between them. The DNA of the CDR3 is TGTGCCAGTAGGAGCCCGGGACACATCTCCTACGAGCAGTACTTC. Residues: CASRSPGHISYEQYF.

The chain combines TRBV6-5 with TRBJ2-4; D not resolved. Germline CDR1 reads MNHEY; CDR2 reads SVGAGI. The CDR3 contains 16 residues. Trimming left V 0 bases short and J 3 bases short, with 12 bases between. This CDR3 is CASSYSMGFGKNIQYF. CDR3 coding DNA: TGTGCCAGCAGTTACTCGATGGGGTTTGGCAAAAACATTCAGTACTTC.

The chain links TRBV4-3 to TRBJ1-2, with a possible D match to TRBD1 (5 bases). Trimming pared 0 bases from V and 8 bases from J, leaving 13 bases between. The CDR3 is 14 residues long. CDR1 is LGHNA, CDR2 YSLEER, per germline. CDR3 DNA: TGCGCCAGCAGCCAAGATATAAGGGGCGAAGGCTACACCTTC. Amino acid sequence: CASSQDIRGEGYTF.

V gene TRBV4-2 combines with J gene TRBJ2-1, with a tentative D call TRBD2 (6 bases). The CDR3 runs 20 residues. From germline, CDR1 is LGHNA and CDR2 YNFKEQ. V gave up 0 bases and J gave up 6 bases, with 27 bases separating them. Here the CDR3 reads CASSQDRVWARTPGGNEQFF. In nucleotides, the CDR3 is TGTGCCAGCAGCCAAGATCGTGTGTGGGCGCGGACTCCCGGGGGCAATGAGCAGTTCTTC.

V usage is TRBV7-8 and J usage is TRBJ2-1; D is uncertain. Germline V gene lookup returns CDR1 SGHVS and CDR2 FQNEAQ. V shed 2 bases and J shed 10 bases, with 15 bases lying between them. This CDR3 contains 14 residues. The CDR3 bases are TGTGCCAGCAGCTTACGTATGCCCTTGGGCGAGCAGTTCTTC. Amino acid sequence: CASSLRMPLGEQFF.

V gene TRBV10-3 combines with J gene TRBJ1-5, with TRBD1 as a possible D gene (6 bases). The CDR3 extends over 13 amino acids. CDR1 is ENHRY and CDR2 is SYGVKD in the germline V gene. V shed 8 bases and J shed 4 bases, with 12 bases lying between them. The CDR3 DNA is TGTGCCATCGGGGACACGCAAAATCAGCCCCAGCATTTT. The encoded protein is CAIGDTQNQPQHF.

The rearrangement links TRBV7-9 to TRBJ1-1, with TRBD1 matching over 7 bases. CDR3 length equals 15 residues. The junction had 8 bases not matched to a gene; V was cut back by 5 bases and J by 2 bases. CDR1 and CDR2 (germline): SEHNR, FQNEAQ (reference sequence). The DNA of the CDR3 is TGTGCCAGCAGCCCGGGAGGGGGCAGTAACACTGAAGCTTTCTTT. Translating it yields CASSPGGGSNTEAFF.

The chain employs TRBV5-1 and TRBJ2-7, with TRBD1 identical over 7 bases. After removal of 7 bases from V and 5 bases from J, the junction contained 12 bases not matched to a gene. Germline CDR1 is SGHRS and CDR2 is YFSETQ. The CDR3 consists of 14 residues. CDR3 DNA sequence: TGCGCCAGCGCCGAATTGGACAGGACCCACGAGCAGTACTTC. This gives the protein CASAELDRTHEQYF.

This clone was counted a single time. This sequence joins TRBV28 and TRBJ2-2; 8 bases agree with TRBD2. There are 14 residues in the CDR3. Trimming cost V 6 bases and J 7 bases; bases outside gene matches: 7. CDR1 MDHEN and CDR2 SYDVKM come from the germline V gene. CDR3 coding DNA: TGTGCCAGCAGCCCCGGGAGGGCGGGCGGGGAGCTGTTTTTT. Its translation is CASSPGRAGGELFF.

The chain carries TRBV10-3 and TRBJ2-2, with 7 bases identical to TRBD2. Trimming at V came to 3 bases and at J to 5 bases, leaving 9 bases not matched to a gene. This CDR3 is 16 amino acids long. Looked up from germline, CDR1 is ENHRY and CDR2 is SYGVKD. The CDR3 here is CAISDSVGRWTGELFF. The CDR3 DNA sequence: TGTGCCATCAGTGATTCTGTCGGGAGGTGGACCGGGGAGCTGTTTTTT.

The chain links TRBV5-4 to TRBJ1-1, with 11 bases lining up with TRBD1. CDR3 length equals 15 residues. J gave up 3 bases and V 5 bases, and 6 bases lay outside the gene matches. Germline CDR1 reads SGHNT; CDR2 reads YYREEE (reference sequence). The CDR3 protein is CASSKTGQGDTEAFF. The CDR3 nucleotides read TGTGCCAGCAGTAAAACGGGACAGGGGGACACTGAAGCTTTCTTT. The whole variable domain, filled in from reference TRBV5-4 and TRBJ1-1, reads ETGVTQSPTHLIKTRGQQVTLRCSSQSGHNTVSWYQQALGQGPQFIFQYYREEENGRGNFPPRFSGLQFPNYSSELNVNALELDDSALYLCASSKTGQGDTEAFFGQGTRLTVV.

In its sample, this clone was seen once. V and J are TRBV27 and TRBJ1-1, with 9 bases matching TRBD1. CDR1 is MNHEY and CDR2 is SMNVEV in the germline V gene (reference sequence). The CDR3 loop spans 15 amino acids. V shed 2 bases, J shed 4 bases, and the junction held 5 bases outside the gene matches. CDR3 in amino acids: CASSLRDRVFTEAFF. CDR3 nucleotide sequence: TGTGCCAGCAGTTTACGGGACAGGGTGTTCACTGAAGCTTTCTTT.